A single sample gave rise to the 24 T cell receptor beta chains below, sequenced in a study of blood T cell repertoires in COVID-19. Profiling relied on immunoSEQ multiplex PCR, and the TCRdb table lists in-frame clones only, not all of them. The sample gives about 190,000 clones, over 75% of which show up once; about 6.6% is in the top ten. The sample consisted of peripheral blood. The receptor set was obtained from a woman aged 35 to 49 who had recovered from COVID-19.

J is TRBJ2-1 and V is TRBV5-6, with 15 bases fitting TRBD2. Trimming at V came to 4 bases and at J to 5 bases, leaving 13 bases not matched to a gene. The CDR3 has 19 amino acids. The V gene's germline CDR1 is SGHDT and CDR2 YYEEEE. For the CDR3, the DNA is TGTGCCAGCAGCGTAGGTGTCGGGACTAGCGGGAGGTCTGACAATGAGCAGTTCTTC. This gives the protein CASSVGVGTSGRSDNEQFF.

The chain has TRBV7-9 and TRBJ2-3, with D maybe TRBD2 (6 bases). Germline V CDR1 and CDR2: SEHNR, FQNEAQ (reference sequence). The V end lost 5 bases, the J end lost 1 base, and 19 bases lay between the germline ends. The CDR3 is 17 amino acids. CDR3: CASSVLYRDSGTDTQYF. The CDR3 DNA reads TGTGCCAGCAGCGTACTTTACCGGGACTCTGGCACAGATACGCAGTATTTT.

This rearrangement joins TRBV5-1 to TRBJ2-1, with TRBD2 matching 8 bases. Germline CDR1 is SGHRS and CDR2 is YFSETQ. V gave up 6 bases and J gave up 8 bases; unmatched junction bases: 13. CDR3 size: 15 residues. CDR3 protein: CASKPNSGSYHEQFF. CDR3 nucleotide sequence: TGCGCCAGCAAACCGAACAGCGGGAGTTACCATGAGCAGTTCTTC. Using reference TRBV5-1 and TRBJ2-1 for the parts outside the CDR3, the full variable domain is KAGVTQTPRYLIKTRGQQVTLSCSPISGHRSVSWYQQTPGQGLQFLFEYFSETQRNKGNFPGRFSGRQFSNSRSEMNVSTLELGDSALYLCASKPNSGSYHEQFFGPGTRLTVL.

This clone has a handful of counts. In the same sample, other DNA sequences code for this CDR3. V gene TRBV30 combines with J gene TRBJ1-2; 11 positions match TRBD1. CDR3 length: 14 residues. V gave up 2 bases and J gave up 2 bases; unmatched junction bases: 1. Germline CDR1 GTSNPN, CDR2 SVGIG (reference sequence). CDR3 sequence reads: CAWSRDRGNYGYTF. The CDR3 DNA sequence: TGTGCCTGGAGTAGGGACAGGGGGAACTATGGCTACACCTTC.

J is TRBJ1-1 and V is TRBV14; 7 nucleotides match TRBD1. Per germline, CDR1 SGHDN and CDR2 FVKESK. The CDR3 is 15 amino acids. V shed 5 bases and J 1 base; nucleotides not matched to a gene: 7. In nucleotides, the CDR3 is TGTGCCAGCAGCTTGAGGGGACAGTCGAACACTGAAGCTTTCTTT. This encodes CASSLRGQSNTEAFF.

This clone was picked up one time. This chain uses TRBV2 with TRBJ2-3, with D tentatively TRBD2 (6 bases). V shed 2 bases and J shed 1 base, with 13 bases lying between them. This CDR3 spans 16 amino acids. Germline values: CDR1 SNHLY, CDR2 FYNNEI. In DNA form, the CDR3 reads TGTGCCAGCAGTGAAACGGGGAGGCCCGGCACAGATACGCAGTATTTT. It yields the protein CASSETGRPGTDTQYF. The full variable domain, rest sourced from reference TRBV2 and TRBJ2-3, is EPEVTQTPSHQVTQMGQEVILRCVPISNHLYFYWYRQILGQKVEFLVSFYNNEISEKSEIFDDQFSVERPDGSNFTLKIRSTKLEDSAMYFCASSETGRPGTDTQYFGPGTRLTVL.

The rearrangement links TRBV28 to TRBJ2-5; the match to TRBD2 covers 9 bases. V was clipped by 5 bases and J by 3 bases; unmatched bases: 4. Germline CDR1 MDHEN, CDR2 SYDVKM. CDR3 length equals 14 residues. The chain's CDR3 is CASSKTSGKETQYF. Here the CDR3 DNA reads TGTGCCAGCAGTAAGACTAGCGGAAAAGAGACCCAGTACTTC. Filled out from reference TRBV28 and TRBJ2-5, the complete variable domain reads DVKVTQSSRYLVKRTGEKVFLECVQDMDHENMFWYRQDPGLGLRLIYFSYDVKMKEKGDIPEGYSVSREKKERFSLILESASTNQTSMYLCASSKTSGKETQYFGPGTRLLVL.

The chain combines TRBV2 with TRBJ2-3; D remains ambiguous. The CDR3 has 14 residues. V lost 10 bases, J lost 4 bases, and 18 bases lay in between. Germline assignment: CDR1 SNHLY and CDR2 FYNNEI. The CDR3 nucleotides read TGTGCCATCAAAAGGTCGGCGGTATCAGATACGCAGTATTTT. It encodes CAIKRSAVSDTQYF.

V is TRBV29-1 and J is TRBJ1-1, with TRBD1 as a possible D gene (6 bases). Per germline, CDR1 SQVTM and CDR2 ANQGSEA. Trimming removed 4 bases from V and 7 bases from J, with 16 bases in between. CDR3 length: 13 residues. CDR3 nucleotides: TGCAGCGTTGGAGGGACCCTAGGGGGTGAAGCTTTCTTT. This translates into CSVGGTLGGEAFF.

The chain uses TRBV18 and TRBJ1-2; 10 bases fit TRBD1. Trimming took 3 bases from V and 6 from J; bases not matched to a gene: 4. Germline CDR1 is KGHSH and CDR2 is LQKENI. This CDR3 has 14 residues. For the CDR3, the DNA is TGTGCCAGCTCACCGGGACAGGGGAAGCATGGCTACACCTTC. Its translation is CASSPGQGKHGYTF.

Turning to this clone: It is unclear where the CDR3 begins or ends on the DNA, so no DNA is shown, and the CDR3 is as TCRdb lists it. The rearrangement joins TRBV27 to TRBJ2-2; the table's D call, TRBD2, has no DNA check behind it. The CDR3 totals 16 residues, both ends included. Germline-derived CDR1 and CDR2 are MNHEY and SMNVEV (reference sequence). The CDR3 sequence: CASSSSTSGIPGELFF.

The chain combines TRBV27 with TRBJ1-3; D call uncertain. CDR3 length: 15 amino acids. CDR1 is MNHEY, CDR2 SMNVEV, per germline (reference sequence). Between the trimmed V and J ends, which lost 6 bases and 2 bases, there was a span of 14 bases. CDR3 in DNA: TGTGCCAGCAGCCAAACGGGAAGCGCTGGAAACACCATATATTTT. Protein sequence: CASSQTGSAGNTIYF.

V is TRBV9 and J is TRBJ2-5; TRBD2 matches 11 bases. The germline V gene has CDR1 SGDLS and CDR2 YYNGEE. The CDR3 contains 16 residues. Losses at the gene ends were 0 bases for V and 1 base for J; bases not matched to a gene: 2. CDR3 bases: TGTGCCAGCAGCGTAGCAACTAGCGGGGGCCAAGAGACCCAGTACTTC. Translated: CASSVATSGGQETQYF.

The rearrangement joins TRBV28 to TRBJ1-1; D may be TRBD1 (5 bases). Germline CDR1 and CDR2: MDHEN and SYDVKM. Trimming stripped 5 bases from V and 0 bases from J, with 13 bases between. This CDR3 is 15 amino acids long. The CDR3: CASSNQQDMNTEAFF. In nucleotides, the CDR3 is TGTGCCAGCAGTAATCAACAGGACATGAACACTGAAGCTTTCTTT.

This chain connects TRBV9 to TRBJ1-1; D is perhaps TRBD1 (6 bases). The CDR3 is 15 residues long. Germline V lookup: CDR1 SGDLS, CDR2 YYNGEE. With 3 bases removed from V and 6 bases from J, the gap between germline ends came to 18 bases. The CDR3 nucleotides are TGTGCCAGCAGCGCCCACCCCGACAGGACCGCTGAAGCTTTCTTT. It specifies CASSAHPDRTAEAFF.

This chain links TRBV15 with TRBJ2-5; D not resolved. Trimming stripped 0 bases from V and 5 bases from J, with 7 bases between. The CDR3 is 13 amino acids. In germline, CDR1 is LNHNV, CDR2 YYDKDF (reference sequence). DNA of the CDR3: TGTGCCACCAGCAGAGATCCCCAGGAGACCCAGTACTTC. It translates to CATSRDPQETQYF.

The rearrangement joins TRBV4-1 to TRBJ2-7; D call uncertain. The CDR3 is made up of 15 amino acids. Germline CDR1 reads MGHRA; CDR2 reads YSYEKL. Trimming stripped 4 bases from V and 0 bases from J, with 13 bases between. As DNA, the CDR3 is TGCGCCAGCAGCCGAGAGCCTCTGAGCTCCTACGAGCAGTACTTC. This translates into CASSREPLSSYEQYF.

In DNA, the CDR3 is TGCAGCGTTCTTGGCAGGGGAAATGAAAAACTGTTTTTT. It translates to CSVLGRGNEKLFF. This sequence joins TRBV29-1 and TRBJ1-4; a possible D gene is TRBD1 (6 bases). V shed 5 bases and J shed 5 bases, with 12 bases lying between them. Germline CDR1 is SQVTM and CDR2 is ANQGSEA. This CDR3 region has 13 residues.

This clone showed up just once. This chain uses TRBV7-9 with TRBJ1-5; the match to TRBD1 covers 8 bases. Per the germline V gene, CDR1 is SEHNR and CDR2 is FQNEAQ (reference sequence). CDR3 length equals 17 residues. J was trimmed by 0 bases and V by 5 bases; bases with no gene match: 9. The chain's CDR3 is CASSPPPQGASNQPQHF. CDR3 DNA sequence: TGTGCCAGCAGCCCCCCGCCCCAGGGGGCTAGCAATCAGCCCCAGCATTTT.

The chain joins TRBV3-1 (or the pseudogene TRBV3-2) to TRBJ1-4, with a tentative D call TRBD1 (6 bases). Germline V CDR1 and CDR2: LGHDT, YNNKEL (reference sequence). The CDR3 has 14 amino acids. The V and J ends lost 7 bases and 2 bases respectively, with 11 bases between them. CDR3 nucleotide sequence: TGTGCCAGCAAAAAGGGGGTTACTAATGAAAAACTGTTTTTT. Amino acid sequence: CASKKGVTNEKLFF.

The V and J genes are TRBV7-3 and TRBJ2-3; TRBD1 matches 9 bases. The germline V gene encodes CDR1 SGHTA and CDR2 FQGTGA. The CDR3 spans 16 residues. Trimming removed 3 bases from V and 6 bases from J; junction bases left unmatched: 10. CDR3 amino acids: CASSFRGTGLGDTQYF. DNA for the CDR3: TGTGCCAGCAGCTTCCGAGGGACAGGGCTAGGGGATACGCAGTATTTT.

The chain combines TRBV28 with TRBJ2-7; 7 positions agree with TRBD2. This CDR3 region has 12 residues. The V gene's germline CDR1 is MDHEN and CDR2 SYDVKM. V trimming: 11 bases; J trimming: 3 bases; junction bases outside the gene matches: 7. The CDR3 loop reads CAGGDGDYEQYF. The CDR3 DNA is TGTGCCGGGGGGGACGGAGACTACGAGCAGTACTTC.

V is TRBV27 and J is TRBJ2-7; 7 nucleotides agree with TRBD2. The length of the CDR3 is 13 residues. V lost 4 bases and J lost 4; bases outside the gene matches: 4. Germline CDR1 is MNHEY and CDR2 is SMNVEV (reference sequence). Here the CDR3 DNA reads TGTGCCAGCAGTTATGGGGAGGGGTACGAGCAGTACTTC. This gives the protein CASSYGEGYEQYF.

This chain connects TRBV2 to TRBJ1-5; D unclear. The CDR3 totals 13 residues. Between the trimmed V and J ends, which lost 6 bases and 5 bases, there was a span of 11 bases. Germline CDR1 reads SNHLY; CDR2 reads FYNNEI. The CDR3 is CASRPDQDQPQHF. The CDR3 DNA sequence: TGTGCCAGCAGACCTGACCAGGATCAGCCCCAGCATTTT. Together with reference TRBV2 and TRBJ1-5, the CDR3 gives the full variable domain: EPEVTQTPSHQVTQMGQEVILRCVPISNHLYFYWYRQILGQKVEFLVSFYNNEISEKSEIFDDQFSVERPDGSNFTLKIRSTKLEDSAMYFCASRPDQDQPQHFGDGTRLSIL.